This T cell receptor (beta chain) was found in a study of blood T cells in healthy people across ages. Study observations and caveats: Naive CD4+ cells and diversity were both higher in long-lived donors than in aged donors. Strong correlation linked observed beta diversity and percent naive T cells.

Total RNA was extracted at no less than 5.5 micrograms per sample. Trimming cost V 1 base and J 9 bases; bases outside gene matches: 4. Germline loops: CDR1 LGHNA, CDR2 YSLEER. This CDR3 has 14 amino acids. A second PCR, run for about 6 to 12 cycles, used a sample-barcoded 5' primer plus a J-beta primer mix. Researchers report that a template-switch adaptor with 12 random nucleotides tagged each cDNA molecule. TCRdb redid the calling of the 5' RACE reads with MiXCR, one entry per CDR3 protein. The table has 1,500,000 or so distinct CDR3 sequences, approximately 59% seen once. About this clonotype: As yet, its antigen is unknown.

V is TRBV4-3 and J is TRBJ2-1; 9 bases fit TRBD1. The receptor was isolated from a man aged 18 to 29 in good health. The sample was blood. CDR3: CASSQGGTGTEQFF. CDR3 bases: TGCGCCAGCAGCCAAGGGGGGACAGGGACTGAGCAGTTCTTC.